Following are 19 T cell receptor beta chains from one sample sequenced in a study of PD-L1 blockade in urothelial cancer. Data came from immunoSEQ multiplex PCR; TCRdb stores just in-frame clones and leaves some out. This table holds tens of thousands of clones, 86% found once. Sequencing was performed on PBMCs, taken around atezolizumab (anti-PD-L1) treatment. These receptors came from a man aged 50-60 years with urothelial cancer.

The rearrangement links TRBV27 to TRBJ1-1, with a tentative D call TRBD1 (5 bases). The CDR3 sequence is 12 residues long. Trimming left V 8 bases short and J 7 bases short, with 14 bases between. The germline V gene has CDR1 MNHEY and CDR2 SMNVEV (reference sequence). This CDR3 is CASALLGGEAFF. CDR3 nucleotide sequence: TGTGCCAGCGCGCTCCTGGGGGGTGAAGCTTTCTTT.

This clone appeared once. V and J are TRBV9 and TRBJ2-5, with 14 nucleotides matching TRBD2. The CDR3 sequence is 17 residues long. Trimming at V came to 4 bases and at J to 0 bases, leaving 5 bases not matched to a gene. CDR1 and CDR2 from the germline V gene are SGDLS and YYNGEE. CDR3 protein: CASSSGLAGVNQETQYF. Here the CDR3 DNA reads TGTGCCAGCAGCTCGGGACTAGCGGGAGTAAACCAAGAGACCCAGTACTTC.

About this clone itself: Given a much more abundant clone one base away, this may be a read error. DNA for the CDR3: TGTGCCAGCAGCAGTGGGGGGACTAGCGGGAGTGCTCACAATGAGCAGTTCTTC. It specifies CASSSGGTSGSAHNEQFF. The chain recombines TRBV5-4 with TRBJ2-1; 14 bases agree with TRBD2. This CDR3 has 18 amino acids. V was clipped by 4 bases and J by 5 bases; unmatched bases: 11. The germline V gene encodes CDR1 SGHNT and CDR2 YYREEE (reference sequence).

This clone was seen only a few times. V is TRBV2 and J is TRBJ2-6; TRBD1 aligns across 7 bases. Germline V gene sequence: CDR1 SNHLY, CDR2 FYNNEI. Trimming removed 6 bases from V and 0 bases from J; junction bases left unmatched: 2. The CDR3 contains 15 residues. The CDR3 region is CASRDRSSGANVLTF. The CDR3 coding sequence is TGTGCCAGCAGGGACAGGTCCTCTGGGGCCAACGTCCTGACTTTC.

The V gene is TRBV4-2, the J gene TRBJ2-1; 7 bases are a match to TRBD2. Germline CDR1 LGHNA, CDR2 YNFKEQ. The CDR3 has 18 amino acids. With 4 bases clipped from V and 12 bases from J, the junction kept 24 bases outside the gene matches. The CDR3 loop is CASSRTKIKDGWQRGQFF. Here the CDR3 DNA reads TGTGCCAGCAGCCGAACAAAGATCAAGGACGGTTGGCAGCGGGGGCAGTTCTTC.

The chain employs TRBV7-3 and TRBJ2-3; a possible D gene is TRBD1 (5 bases). Trimming took off 4 bases at V and 3 bases at J, with 11 bases between the two ends. In germline, CDR1 is SGHTA, CDR2 FQGTGA. CDR3 size: 14 residues. The CDR3 DNA reads TGTGCCAGCAGCTCAGGACACTCGACAGATACGCAGTATTTT. Translating gives CASSSGHSTDTQYF. Complete variable domain (other parts from reference TRBV7-3 and TRBJ2-3): GAGVSQTPSNKVTEKGKYVELRCDPISGHTALYWYRQSLGQGPEFLIYFQGTGAADDSGLPNDRFFAVRPEGSVSTLKIQRTERGDSAVYLCASSSGHSTDTQYFGPGTRLTVL.

The chain recombines TRBV6-1 with TRBJ1-1; D call uncertain. V lost 8 bases and J 4 bases, leaving 14 bases between the germline ends. Germline CDR1 is MNHNS and CDR2 is SASEGT. The CDR3 covers 13 residues. The CDR3: CASHSRFATEAFF. The CDR3 DNA follows: TGTGCCAGCCATTCGCGCTTTGCCACTGAAGCTTTCTTT.

The gene calls are TRBV28 and TRBJ1-3, with a possible D match to TRBD1 (5 bases). Germline CDR1 MDHEN, CDR2 SYDVKM. The CDR3 runs 14 residues. The ends were cut back, 6 bases at V and 0 bases at J, with 9 bases in the middle. CDR3 region: CASRQASSGNTIYF. CDR3 nucleotide sequence: TGTGCCAGCAGACAGGCAAGCTCTGGAAACACCATATATTTT.

For the CDR3, the DNA is TGTGCCAGCAGCCACGACAGGGATTCTGGAAACACCATATATTTT. Its translation: CASSHDRDSGNTIYF. This chain joins TRBV4-2 and TRBJ1-3; TRBD1 matches 7 bases. This CDR3 has 15 amino acids. The germline V gene encodes CDR1 LGHNA and CDR2 YNFKEQ. Trimming at V came to 3 bases and at J to 1 base, leaving 3 bases not matched to a gene.

The chain recombines TRBV9 with TRBJ2-3; 15 positions match TRBD2. Germline assignment: CDR1 SGDLS and CDR2 YYNGEE. V gave up 4 bases and J gave up 3 bases; unmatched junction bases: 6. CDR3 length equals 17 residues. The CDR3 nucleotides are TGTGCCAGCAGCCACGGGACTAGCGGGAGGTGGACAGATACGCAGTATTTT. This translates into CASSHGTSGRWTDTQYF.

The V and J genes are TRBV7-2 and TRBJ2-7; 7 nucleotides match TRBD1. V shed 5 bases, J shed 1 base, and the junction held 5 bases outside the gene matches. CDR1 SGHTA and CDR2 FQGNSA come from the germline V gene. The CDR3 consists of 14 residues. For the CDR3, the DNA is TGTGCCAGCAGCCCTGACAGGGCGTCCTACGAGCAGTACTTC. It specifies CASSPDRASYEQYF.

Only one count was recorded for this clone. V gene TRBV28 combines with J gene TRBJ1-4; D ambiguous. Deletions cut 8 bases from V and 4 bases from J, with 11 bases between. Germline values: CDR1 MDHEN, CDR2 SYDVKM. This CDR3 comprises 13 residues. The CDR3 here is CASLSRYNEKLFF. In DNA form, the CDR3 reads TGTGCCAGCTTATCCCGGTATAATGAAAAACTGTTTTTT.

This chain uses TRBV27 with TRBJ2-7; 8 bases are shared with TRBD2. Trimming at V came to 4 bases and at J to 5 bases, leaving 10 bases not matched to a gene. Germline-derived CDR1 and CDR2 are MNHEY and SMNVEV (reference sequence). The CDR3 totals 15 residues. The CDR3 loop reads CASSSRSSGNNEQYF. The CDR3 DNA reads as TGTGCCAGCAGTTCCCGAAGTAGCGGGAACAACGAGCAGTACTTC.

V is TRBV28 and J is TRBJ2-1; TRBD2 might be the D (6 bases). The CDR3 totals 17 residues. Germline CDR1 reads MDHEN; CDR2 reads SYDVKM. V was pared by 3 bases and J by 6 bases, with 21 bases between. As DNA, the CDR3 is TGTGCCAGCAGTTTCCCAAGGACTACCGCGGGTGGCAATGAGCAGTTCTTC. Protein sequence: CASSFPRTTAGGNEQFF.

The gene calls are TRBV9 and TRBJ1-1, with 9 bases that match TRBD1. Germline V CDR1 and CDR2: SGDLS, YYNGEE. This CDR3 is built from 14 residues. V lost 5 bases and J lost 1; bases outside the gene matches: 3. CDR3 in DNA: TGTGCCAGCAGTGCGGACAGGGGGAACACTGAAGCTTTCTTT. This gives the protein CASSADRGNTEAFF.

The chain carries TRBV6-1 and TRBJ1-2; D might be TRBD1 (6 bases). With 5 bases removed from V and 3 bases from J, the gap between germline ends came to 13 bases. This CDR3 is 14 amino acids long. Germline V gene sequence: CDR1 MNHNS, CDR2 SASEGT. The CDR3 region has the DNA TGTGCCAGCAGTAACCACAGGACAGACTATGGCTACACCTTC. Translation: CASSNHRTDYGYTF.

V is TRBV7-2 and J is TRBJ1-1; TRBD1 might be the D (5 bases). From germline, CDR1 is SGHTA and CDR2 FQGNSA. The length of the CDR3 is 13 residues. Trimming removed 5 bases at V and 5 bases at J, with 12 bases between. The CDR3 spells CASSQGVRTEAFF. The CDR3 bases are TGTGCCAGCAGCCAAGGGGTTAGGACTGAAGCTTTCTTT.

The rearrangement links TRBV28 to TRBJ2-4, with a weak D call TRBD1 (6 bases). Germline V gene lookup returns CDR1 MDHEN and CDR2 SYDVKM. V lost 5 bases, J lost 9 bases, and 14 bases lay in between. This CDR3 region has 13 residues. The CDR3 region has the DNA TGTGCCAGCAGTCCGTCAGGGGTAGGCATTCAGTACTTC. As protein: CASSPSGVGIQYF. The full variable domain, completed using reference TRBV28 and TRBJ2-4, is DVKVTQSSRYLVKRTGEKVFLECVQDMDHENMFWYRQDPGLGLRLIYFSYDVKMKEKGDIPEGYSVSREKKERFSLILESASTNQTSMYLCASSPSGVGIQYFGAGTRLSVL.

The V call is TRBV28, the J call TRBJ2-1, with TRBD2 identical over 7 bases. The germline gives CDR1 MDHEN, CDR2 SYDVKM. CDR3 length: 13 amino acids. J lost 2 bases, V lost 9 bases, and 4 bases had no gene match. The chain's CDR3 is CASSSGPYNEQFF. CDR3 nucleotides: TGTGCCAGTAGTAGCGGGCCCTACAATGAGCAGTTCTTC.